The sequence of this T cell receptor beta chain was determined in a study of blood T cell repertoires in COVID-19. Across the study: The samples span acute and convalescent COVID-19 from the United States, Italy and Spain. The analysed material was cDNA or gDNA that came from T cells, B-cell-depleted T cells, or PBMCs.

In the authors' methods: Nucleated cell number was recorded as an estimate derived from reference gene primer amplification. Produced via immunoSEQ multiplex PCR; TCRdb's table is partial and in-frame only. V, J and clone size reflect that table, while D and trimming were determined from the DNA. The sample lists hundreds of thousands of clones, 85% to 90% occurring once. Germline V gives CDR1 SEHNR, CDR2 FQNEAQ (reference sequence). V shed 3 bases and J shed 3 bases, with 18 bases lying between them. This CDR3 is built from 18 residues. The sequence came from a man aged 35 to 55 who had recovered from COVID-19. This chain connects TRBV7-9 to TRBJ2-6; weak D call: TRBD1 (6 bases). Material for sequencing was PBMCs or T cells enriched from blood (not recorded which). CDR3 bases: TGTGCCAGCAGCTTGGGCCAGGCTGGGGGCGATGGGGCCAACGTCCTGACTTTC. It is translated as CASSLGQAGGDGANVLTF. The whole variable domain, remainder taken from reference TRBV7-9 and TRBJ2-6, is DTGVSQNPRHKITKRGQNVTFRCDPISEHNRLYWYRQTLGQGPEFLTYFQNEAQLEKSRLLSDRFSAERPKGSFSTLEIQRTEQGDSAMYLCASSLGQAGGDGANVLTFGAGSRLTVL.